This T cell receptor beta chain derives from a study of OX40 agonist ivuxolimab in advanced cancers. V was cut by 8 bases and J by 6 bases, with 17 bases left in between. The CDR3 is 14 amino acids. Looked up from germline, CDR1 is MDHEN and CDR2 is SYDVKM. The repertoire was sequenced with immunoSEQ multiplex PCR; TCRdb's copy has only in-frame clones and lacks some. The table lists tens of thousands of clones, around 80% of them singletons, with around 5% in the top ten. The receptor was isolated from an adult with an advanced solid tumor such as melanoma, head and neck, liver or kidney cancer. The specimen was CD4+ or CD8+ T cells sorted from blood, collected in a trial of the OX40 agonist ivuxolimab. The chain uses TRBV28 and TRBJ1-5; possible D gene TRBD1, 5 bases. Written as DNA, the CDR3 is TGTGCCAGCGTTTTAAGCAGGGAGGGTCAGCCCCAGCATTTT. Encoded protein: CASVLSREGQPQHF.